Included here is one TCR beta chain sequence, with context. Antigen unknown. The method was immunoSEQ multiplex PCR; TCRdb's version includes in-frame clones alone and lacks a portion of them. The sample shows roughly 100,000 clones, around 85% of them seen only once. The sample comes from a study of OX40 agonist ivuxolimab in advanced cancers. With baseline, cycle 4 day 1, and cycle 7 day 1 as timepoints, blood was sampled. Findings and caveats of the study: At 0.1 to 3.0 mg/kg, CD4+ and CD8+ blood T cells expanded clonally by week 6. The investigators did not determine what antigen specificity the expanded peripheral T cells had.

Trimming removed 0 bases from V and 3 bases from J, with 5 bases in between. This CDR3 is 14 amino acids long. CDR1 is LNHNV and CDR2 is YYDKDF in the germline V gene (reference sequence). V is TRBV15 and J is TRBJ1-4; D is undetermined. This receptor was obtained from an adult with an advanced solid tumor such as melanoma, head and neck, liver or kidney cancer. Here the sequenced sample was CD4+ or CD8+ T cells sorted from blood, taken in a trial of the OX40 agonist ivuxolimab. The CDR3: CATSREGSNEKLFF. In nucleotides, the CDR3 is TGTGCCACCAGCAGAGAAGGCTCTAATGAAAAACTGTTTTTT.